These 15 T cell receptor beta chains came from one sample sequenced in a study of CXCR3-negative and CXCR3-positive naive CD8 T cells. UMI-tagged TRB cDNA libraries were built via 5' RACE. Reanalyzing the 5' RACE reads, TCRdb keeps one entry per CDR3 protein, without DNA. Its table records around 50,000 distinct CDR3 sequences. Sequencing input: memory CD8+ T cells from blood. The receptors derive from a human donor in good health. Some clones in this sample may be carry-over from other donors' samples.

The chain employs TRBV7-3 and TRBJ1-1. CDR3 length equals 15 residues. Looked up from germline, CDR1 is SGHTA and CDR2 is FQGTGA. The CDR3 reads CASSLLGGADTEAFF. Variable domain in full (rest from reference TRBV7-3 and TRBJ1-1): GAGVSQTPSNKVTEKGKYVELRCDPISGHTALYWYRQSLGQGPEFLIYFQGTGAADDSGLPNDRFFAVRPEGSVSTLKIQRTERGDSAVYLCASSLLGGADTEAFFGQGTRLTVV.

The chain has TRBV6-6 and TRBJ2-3; with no DNA, the TCRdb D assignment of TRBD2 cannot be verified. The CDR3 length is 16 residues. Germline V gene sequence: CDR1 MNHNY, CDR2 SVGAGI (reference sequence). Here the CDR3 reads CASTGPATTGTDTQYF.

The rearrangement joins TRBV7-9 to TRBJ2-1; as DNA is missing, the TRBD2 call by TCRdb cannot be tested. Germline loops: CDR1 SEHNR, CDR2 FQNEAQ (reference sequence). This CDR3 spans 16 amino acids. This CDR3 reads CASSYNIRLADNEQFF.

The V call is TRBV5-1, the J call TRBJ2-3; checking the TCRdb D call of TRBD2 is not possible without DNA. The CDR3 loop spans 16 amino acids. Germline V lookup: CDR1 SGHRS, CDR2 YFSETQ. The chain's CDR3 is CASSTSPGLAEDTQYF.

The rearrangement uses TRBV20-1 and TRBJ1-1; TCRdb indicates TRBD1, and absent DNA this call remains unverified. CDR3 length equals 13 residues. Germline-derived CDR1 and CDR2 are DFQATT and SNEGSKA (reference sequence). The CDR3 sequence is CSAIGGASREAFF.

The V call is TRBV27, the J call TRBJ2-2; absent DNA, TCRdb's TRBD1 call cannot be checked. This CDR3 has 15 amino acids. Germline CDR1 MNHEY, CDR2 SMNVEV (reference sequence). CDR3: CASSPGTSNTGELFF.

The V and J genes are TRBV29-1 and TRBJ2-7; TCRdb calls TRBD1, which cannot be checked without DNA. Per the germline V gene, CDR1 is SQVTM and CDR2 is ANQGSEA. The CDR3 covers 12 residues. Here the CDR3 reads CSVERDRDEQYF.

The gene calls are TRBV28 and TRBJ1-1; with no DNA, the TCRdb D assignment of TRBD1 cannot be verified. CDR1 is MDHEN, CDR2 SYDVKM, per germline. This CDR3 spans 14 amino acids. The CDR3 sequence is CASSLSGGGAGAFF.

The chain carries TRBV25-1 and TRBJ2-1; no DNA is available, so the TRBD2 call from TCRdb remains unchecked. Per germline, CDR1 MGHDK and CDR2 SYGVNS. This CDR3 is built from 19 residues. The CDR3 spells CASSGREPGSGRFTNEQFF.

The chain is built from TRBV6-2 or TRBV6-3 and TRBJ2-1; without DNA, the TCRdb call of TRBD2 cannot be checked. This CDR3 region has 16 residues. Germline loops: CDR1 MNHEY, CDR2 SVGEGT. The CDR3 here is CASSYSTSGGSNEQFF.

Here the CDR3 reads CASSSGLGLDTEAFF. This chain connects TRBV19 to TRBJ1-1; TCRdb selects TRBD1, and the lack of DNA leaves this call unchecked. The CDR3 totals 15 residues. CDR1 is LNHDA, CDR2 SQIVND, per germline (reference sequence).

CDR3 sequence: CSAREIGTVTEAFF. This chain connects TRBV20-1 to TRBJ1-1; TCRdb calls TRBD1, which cannot be checked without DNA. The CDR3 spans 14 residues. CDR1 and CDR2 from the germline V gene are DFQATT and SNEGSKA (reference sequence).

The V and J genes are TRBV28 and TRBJ1-1; TCRdb gives TRBD1 as the D gene, but with no DNA this cannot be confirmed. The CDR3 consists of 15 residues. The V gene's germline CDR1 is MDHEN and CDR2 SYDVKM. The CDR3 is CASSSFPGQGAEAFF.

V and J are TRBV27 and TRBJ1-1; TCRdb's assignment of TRBD1 cannot be checked, as there is no DNA. This CDR3 is 15 amino acids long. The germline V gene encodes CDR1 MNHEY and CDR2 SMNVEV (reference sequence). The CDR3 sequence is CASSLGSGGNTEAFF.

The chain carries TRBV29-1 and TRBJ2-2; TCRdb calls TRBD2, which cannot be checked without DNA. Germline V CDR1 and CDR2: SQVTM, ANQGSEA. The CDR3 sequence is 14 residues long. The CDR3 here is CSVAAGGGTGELFF.